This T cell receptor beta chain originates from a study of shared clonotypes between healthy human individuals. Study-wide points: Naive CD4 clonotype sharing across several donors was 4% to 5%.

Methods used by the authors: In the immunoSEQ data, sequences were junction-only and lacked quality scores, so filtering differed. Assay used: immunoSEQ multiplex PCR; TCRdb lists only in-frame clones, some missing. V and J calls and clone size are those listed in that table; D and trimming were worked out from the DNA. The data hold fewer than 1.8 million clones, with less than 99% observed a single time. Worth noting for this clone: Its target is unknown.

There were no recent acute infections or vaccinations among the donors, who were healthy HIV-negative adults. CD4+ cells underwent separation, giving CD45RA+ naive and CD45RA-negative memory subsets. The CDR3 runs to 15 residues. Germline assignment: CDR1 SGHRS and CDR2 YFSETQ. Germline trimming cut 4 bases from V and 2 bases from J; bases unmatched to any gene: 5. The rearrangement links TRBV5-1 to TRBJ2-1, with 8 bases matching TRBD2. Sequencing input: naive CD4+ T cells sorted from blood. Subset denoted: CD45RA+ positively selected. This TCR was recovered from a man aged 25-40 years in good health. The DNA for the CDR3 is TGCGCCAGCAGCGTTCAAGCGGGAGCCTACAATGAGCAGTTCTTC. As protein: CASSVQAGAYNEQFF.